This T cell receptor (beta chain) was sequenced for a study of blood T cell repertoires in COVID-19. Overall study: PBMCs, B-cell-depleted T cells, or T cells provided the cDNA or gDNA that made up the material.

This CDR3 contains 15 residues. The germline CDR1 and CDR2 sequences are SNHLY and FYNNEI. V dropped 4 bases and J dropped 0 bases, with 10 bases sitting between them. TCRdb's copy holds only in-frame clones and misses some; the assay was immunoSEQ multiplex PCR. Of more than 110,000 clones in the sample, about four fifths were seen once. Sequences were obtained from peripheral blood. This receptor was obtained from a human donor in a cohort sampled during active COVID-19. The V gene is TRBV2, the J gene TRBJ1-5; the D is unclear. CDR3 bases: TGTGCCAGCAGTGCACAGAGCTTTAGCAATCAGCCCCAGCATTTT. Its protein product is CASSAQSFSNQPQHF.